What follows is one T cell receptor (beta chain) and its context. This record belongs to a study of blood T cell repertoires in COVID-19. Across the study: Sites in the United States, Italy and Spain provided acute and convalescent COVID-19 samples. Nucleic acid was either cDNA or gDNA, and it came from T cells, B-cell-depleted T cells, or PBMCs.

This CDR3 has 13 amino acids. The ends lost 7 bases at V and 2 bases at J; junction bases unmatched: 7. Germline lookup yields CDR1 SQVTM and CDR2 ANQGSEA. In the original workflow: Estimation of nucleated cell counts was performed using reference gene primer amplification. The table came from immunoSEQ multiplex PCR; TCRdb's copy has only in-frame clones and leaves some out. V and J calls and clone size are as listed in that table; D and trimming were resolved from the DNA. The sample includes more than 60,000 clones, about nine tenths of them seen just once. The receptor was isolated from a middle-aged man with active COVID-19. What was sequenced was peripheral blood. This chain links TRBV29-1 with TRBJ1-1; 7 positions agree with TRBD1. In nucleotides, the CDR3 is TGCAGCGCGACTCAGGGGGGCAACACTGAAGCTTTCTTT. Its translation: CSATQGGNTEAFF.